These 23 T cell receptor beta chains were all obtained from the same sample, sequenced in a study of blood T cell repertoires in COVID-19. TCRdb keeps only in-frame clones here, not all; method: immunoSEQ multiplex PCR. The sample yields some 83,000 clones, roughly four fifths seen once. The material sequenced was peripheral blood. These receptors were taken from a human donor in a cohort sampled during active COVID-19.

The CDR3 reads CASSPAIDGGTEAFF. In DNA, the CDR3 is TGTGCCAGCTCACCCGCGATCGACGGAGGCACTGAAGCTTTCTTT. The V and J genes are TRBV18 and TRBJ1-1; D is undetermined. From germline, CDR1 is KGHSH and CDR2 LQKENI. The V end lost 3 bases, the J end lost 4 bases, and 15 bases lay between the germline ends. The CDR3 length is 15 residues. Full variable domain (outside the CDR3, taken from reference TRBV18 and TRBJ1-1): NAGVMQNPRHLVRRRGQEARLRCSPMKGHSHVYWYRQLPEEGLKFMVYLQKENIIDESGMPKERFSAEFPKEGPSILRIQQVVRGDSAAYFCASSPAIDGGTEAFFGQGTRLTVV.

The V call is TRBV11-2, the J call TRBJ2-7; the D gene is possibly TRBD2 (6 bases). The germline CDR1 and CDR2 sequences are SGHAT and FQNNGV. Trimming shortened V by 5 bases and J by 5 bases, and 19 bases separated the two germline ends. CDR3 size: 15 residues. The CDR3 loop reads CASSGVGGAIDEQYF. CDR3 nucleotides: TGTGCCAGCAGCGGTGTTGGAGGGGCAATAGACGAGCAGTACTTC.

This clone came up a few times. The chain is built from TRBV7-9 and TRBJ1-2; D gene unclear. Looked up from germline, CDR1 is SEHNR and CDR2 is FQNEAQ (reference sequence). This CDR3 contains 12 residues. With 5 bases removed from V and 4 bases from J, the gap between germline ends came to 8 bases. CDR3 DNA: TGTGCCAGCAGCCCAGCGGGCTATGGCTACACCTTC. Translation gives CASSPAGYGYTF.

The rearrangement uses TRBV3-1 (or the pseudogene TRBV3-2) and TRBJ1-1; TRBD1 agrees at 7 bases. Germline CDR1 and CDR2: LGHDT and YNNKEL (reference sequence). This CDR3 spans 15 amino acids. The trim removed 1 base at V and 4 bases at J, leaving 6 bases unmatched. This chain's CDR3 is CASSQGGGGSTEAFF. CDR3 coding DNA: TGTGCCAGCAGCCAAGGAGGGGGCGGAAGCACTGAAGCTTTCTTT.

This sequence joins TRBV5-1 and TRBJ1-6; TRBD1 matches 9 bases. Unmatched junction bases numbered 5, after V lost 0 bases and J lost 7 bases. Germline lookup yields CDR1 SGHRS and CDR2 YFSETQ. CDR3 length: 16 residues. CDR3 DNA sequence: TGCGCCAGCAGCTTGGGTCCGGACAGGGGAAATTCACCCCTCCACTTT. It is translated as CASSLGPDRGNSPLHF. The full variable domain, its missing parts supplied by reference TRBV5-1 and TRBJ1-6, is KAGVTQTPRYLIKTRGQQVTLSCSPISGHRSVSWYQQTPGQGLQFLFEYFSETQRNKGNFPGRFSGRQFSNSRSEMNVSTLELGDSALYLCASSLGPDRGNSPLHFGNGTRLTVT.

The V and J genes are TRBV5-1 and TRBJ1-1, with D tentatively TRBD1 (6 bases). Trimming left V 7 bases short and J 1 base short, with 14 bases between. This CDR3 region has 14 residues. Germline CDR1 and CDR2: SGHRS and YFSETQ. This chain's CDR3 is CASELGGRNTEAFF. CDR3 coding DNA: TGCGCCAGCGAACTCGGGGGGCGGAACACTGAAGCTTTCTTT.

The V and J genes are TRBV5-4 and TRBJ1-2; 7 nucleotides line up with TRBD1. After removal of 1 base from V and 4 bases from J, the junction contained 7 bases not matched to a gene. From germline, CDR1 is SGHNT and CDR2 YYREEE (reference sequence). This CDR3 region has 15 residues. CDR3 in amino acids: CASSLRLGQVYGYTF. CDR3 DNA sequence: TGTGCCAGCAGCTTGCGATTAGGACAGGTCTATGGCTACACCTTC.

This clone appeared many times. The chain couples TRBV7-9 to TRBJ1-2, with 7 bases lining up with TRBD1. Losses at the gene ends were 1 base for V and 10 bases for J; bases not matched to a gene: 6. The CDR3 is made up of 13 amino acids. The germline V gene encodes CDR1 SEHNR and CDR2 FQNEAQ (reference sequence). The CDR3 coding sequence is TGTGCCAGCAGCTTAGAGCAAGGGGGCGCCTACACCTTC. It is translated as CASSLEQGGAYTF.

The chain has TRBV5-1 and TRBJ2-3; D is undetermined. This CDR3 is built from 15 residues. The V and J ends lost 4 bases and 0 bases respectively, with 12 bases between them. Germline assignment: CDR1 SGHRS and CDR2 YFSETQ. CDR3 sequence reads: CASSPSRASTDTQYF. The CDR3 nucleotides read TGCGCCAGCAGCCCCTCCCGCGCTAGCACAGATACGCAGTATTTT.

CDR3: CASSLEGSTDTQYF. In nucleotides, the CDR3 is TGTGCCAGCAGTTTAGAGGGATCGACAGATACGCAGTATTTT. J is TRBJ2-3 and V is TRBV28; tentatively, D is TRBD2 (5 bases). The CDR3 contains 14 residues. Germline assignment: CDR1 MDHEN and CDR2 SYDVKM. V was trimmed by 2 bases and J by 3 bases, leaving 9 bases between them. The variable domain in full, with the rest retrieved from reference TRBV28 and TRBJ2-3, is DVKVTQSSRYLVKRTGEKVFLECVQDMDHENMFWYRQDPGLGLRLIYFSYDVKMKEKGDIPEGYSVSREKKERFSLILESASTNQTSMYLCASSLEGSTDTQYFGPGTRLTVL.

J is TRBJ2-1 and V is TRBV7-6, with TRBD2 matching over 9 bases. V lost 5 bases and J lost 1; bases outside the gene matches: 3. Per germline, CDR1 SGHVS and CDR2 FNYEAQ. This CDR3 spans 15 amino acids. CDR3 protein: CASSVSGGSYNEQFF. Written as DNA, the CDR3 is TGTGCCAGCAGCGTCAGCGGGGGGTCCTACAATGAGCAGTTCTTC.

This CDR3 is CASSEASAAQETQYF. The CDR3 coding sequence is TGTGCCAGCAGTGAGGCTAGCGCGGCCCAAGAGACCCAGTACTTC. V gene TRBV2 combines with J gene TRBJ2-5; D may be TRBD2 (6 bases). CDR3 length equals 15 residues. Deletions cut 3 bases from V and 1 base from J, with 12 bases between. Germline CDR1 SNHLY, CDR2 FYNNEI.

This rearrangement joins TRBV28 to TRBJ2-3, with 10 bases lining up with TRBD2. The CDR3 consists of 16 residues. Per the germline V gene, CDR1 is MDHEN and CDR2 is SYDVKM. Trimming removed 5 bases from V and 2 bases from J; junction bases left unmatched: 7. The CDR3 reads CASSPILAGSTDTQYF. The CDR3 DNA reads TGTGCCAGCAGTCCGATACTAGCGGGGTCCACAGATACGCAGTATTTT.

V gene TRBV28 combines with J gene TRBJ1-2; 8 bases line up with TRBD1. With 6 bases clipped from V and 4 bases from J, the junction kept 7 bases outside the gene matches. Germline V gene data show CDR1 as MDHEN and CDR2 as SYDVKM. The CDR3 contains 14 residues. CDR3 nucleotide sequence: TGTGCCAGCAGACAGGGGGTCTCCCCCTATGGCTACACCTTC. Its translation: CASRQGVSPYGYTF.

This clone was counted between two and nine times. CDR3 in DNA: TGTGCCAGCAGCTCTCAAAGCGGGGGCCTAACAGATACGCAGTATTTT. Amino acids: CASSSQSGGLTDTQYF. The rearrangement uses TRBV11-1 and TRBJ2-3, with 8 bases lining up with TRBD2. Trimming at V came to 4 bases and at J to 3 bases, leaving 9 bases not matched to a gene. The CDR3 is 16 residues long. Germline V gene data show CDR1 as SGHAT and CDR2 as FQDESV (reference sequence).

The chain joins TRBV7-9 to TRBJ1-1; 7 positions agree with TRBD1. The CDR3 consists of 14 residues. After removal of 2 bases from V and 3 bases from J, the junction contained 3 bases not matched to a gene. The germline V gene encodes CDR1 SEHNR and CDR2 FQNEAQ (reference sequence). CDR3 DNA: TGTGCCAGCAGCTTAACAGGGGAGTACACTGAAGCTTTCTTT. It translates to CASSLTGEYTEAFF.

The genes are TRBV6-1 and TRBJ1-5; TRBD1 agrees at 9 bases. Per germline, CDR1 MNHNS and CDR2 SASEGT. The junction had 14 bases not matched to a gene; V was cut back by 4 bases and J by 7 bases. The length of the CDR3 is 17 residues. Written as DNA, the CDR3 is TGTGCCAGCAGTGCCCGCGTCGGGACAGGGATTCACCAGCCCCAGCATTTT. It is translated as CASSARVGTGIHQPQHF.

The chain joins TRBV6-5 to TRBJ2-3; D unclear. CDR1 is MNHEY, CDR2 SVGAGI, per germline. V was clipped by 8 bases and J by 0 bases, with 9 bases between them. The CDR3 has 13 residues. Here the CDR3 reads CASRYASTDTQYF. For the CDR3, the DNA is TGTGCCAGCCGGTACGCTAGCACAGATACGCAGTATTTT.

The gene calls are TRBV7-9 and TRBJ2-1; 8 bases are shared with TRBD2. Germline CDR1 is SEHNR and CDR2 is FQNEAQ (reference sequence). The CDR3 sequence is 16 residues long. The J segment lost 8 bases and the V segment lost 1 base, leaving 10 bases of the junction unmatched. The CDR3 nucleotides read TGTGCCAGCAGCTTAGAAACGGGGGGGAGCGGCGATGAGCAGTTCTTC. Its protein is CASSLETGGSGDEQFF.

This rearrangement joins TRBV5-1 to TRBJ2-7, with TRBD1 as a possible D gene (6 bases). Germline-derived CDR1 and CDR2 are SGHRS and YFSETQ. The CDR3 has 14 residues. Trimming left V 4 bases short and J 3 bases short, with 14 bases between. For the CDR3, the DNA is TGCGCCAGCAGCGGGGGACACGGTAGCTACGAGCAGTACTTC. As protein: CASSGGHGSYEQYF.

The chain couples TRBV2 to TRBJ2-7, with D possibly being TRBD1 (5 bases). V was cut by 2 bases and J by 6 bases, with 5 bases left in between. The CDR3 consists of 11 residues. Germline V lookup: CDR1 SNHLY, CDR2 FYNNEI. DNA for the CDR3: TGTGCCAGCAGTGAAAGGGGCGAGCAGTACTTC. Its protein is CASSERGEQYF.

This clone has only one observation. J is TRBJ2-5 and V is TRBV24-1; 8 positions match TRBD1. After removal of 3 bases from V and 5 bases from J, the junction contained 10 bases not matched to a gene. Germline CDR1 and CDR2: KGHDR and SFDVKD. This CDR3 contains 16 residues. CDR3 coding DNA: TGTGCCACCAGTGATACCGGACAGGGAATTTTTGAGACCCAGTACTTC. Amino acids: CATSDTGQGIFETQYF.

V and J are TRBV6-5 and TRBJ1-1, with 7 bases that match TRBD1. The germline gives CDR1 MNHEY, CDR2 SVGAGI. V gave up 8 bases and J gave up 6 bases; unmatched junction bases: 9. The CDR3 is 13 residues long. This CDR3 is CASRPTGQAEAFF. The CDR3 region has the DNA TGTGCCAGCCGTCCGACCGGACAGGCTGAAGCTTTCTTT.